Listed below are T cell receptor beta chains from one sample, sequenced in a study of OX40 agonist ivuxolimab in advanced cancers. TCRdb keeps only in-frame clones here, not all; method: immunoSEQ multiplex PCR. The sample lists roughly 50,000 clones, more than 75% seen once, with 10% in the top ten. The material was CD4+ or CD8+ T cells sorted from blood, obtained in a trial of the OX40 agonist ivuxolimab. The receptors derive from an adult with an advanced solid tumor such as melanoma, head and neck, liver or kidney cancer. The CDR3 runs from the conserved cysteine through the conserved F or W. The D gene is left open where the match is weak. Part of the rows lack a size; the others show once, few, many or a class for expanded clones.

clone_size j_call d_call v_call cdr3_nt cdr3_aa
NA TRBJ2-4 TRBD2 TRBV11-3 TGTGCCAGCAGCTCGATAACTAGCGGGAGTGATTTCGGCATTCAGTACTTC CASSSITSGSDFGIQYF
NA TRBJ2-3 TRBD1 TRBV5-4 TGTGCCAGCAGCTCCCCCGGGACAGGCGTCCCCCCCACAGATACGCAGTATTTT CASSSPGTGVPPTDTQYF
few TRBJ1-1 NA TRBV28 TGTGCCAGCAGTTCGACCAGTGGTACTGAAGCTTTCTTT CASSSTSGTEAFF
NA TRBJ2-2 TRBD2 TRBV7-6 TGTGCCAGCAGCGCAGGGCTAGCGGGGGAAGAGTACACCGGGGAGCTGTTTTTT CASSAGLAGEEYTGELFF
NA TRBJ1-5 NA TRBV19 TGTGCCAGTAGTGCGACGACCGACAGTAGCAATCAGCCCCAGCATTTT CASSATTDSSNQPQHF
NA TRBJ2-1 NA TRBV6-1 TGTGCCAGCAGGAACGCAGAGGGGGGTAATGAGCAGTTCTTC CASRNAEGGNEQFF
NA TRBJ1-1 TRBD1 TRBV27 TGTGCCAGCAGTTTATTAACAGGGGTGAACACTGAAGCTTTCTTT CASSLLTGVNTEAFF
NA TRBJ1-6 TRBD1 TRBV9 TGTGCCAGCAGCGTAGCGCAGGGGGCTTCACCCCTCCACTTT CASSVAQGASPLHF
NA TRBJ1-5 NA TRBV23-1 TGCGCCAGCAGTCAATCGCGGGGAAGCGATTCTAATCAGCCCCAGCATTTT CASSQSRGSDSNQPQHF
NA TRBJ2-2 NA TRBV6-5 TGTGCCAGCAGCCCGATTGGGTCGGGGACCGGGGAGCTGTTTTTT CASSPIGSGTGELFF
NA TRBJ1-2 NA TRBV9 TGTGCCAGCTTCGGTAACGGGTTTGGCTATGGCTACACCTTC CASFGNGFGYGYTF
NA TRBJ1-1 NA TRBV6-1 TGTGCCAGCAGGCCCGGGGGGGGCACTGAAGCTTTCTTT CASRPGGGTEAFF
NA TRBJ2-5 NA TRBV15 TGTGCCACCAGCTCTAACCCTCTAGAGTGGGAGACCCAGTACTTC CATSSNPLEWETQYF
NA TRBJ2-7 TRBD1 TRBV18 TGTGCCAGCTCACCCCAGGGACAGTTTCCCTACGAGCAGTACTTC CASSPQGQFPYEQYF
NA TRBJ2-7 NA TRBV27 TGTGCCAGCAGTTTGGGAGGATTCAACTACGAGCAGTACTTC CASSLGGFNYEQYF
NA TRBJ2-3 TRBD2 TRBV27 TGTGCCAGCAGTTTATTGGCTAGCGGGGGCGTAAATACGCAGTATTTT CASSLLASGGVNTQYF
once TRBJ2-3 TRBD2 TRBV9 TGTGCCAGCAGCGTAGACGGGGGAGGGGCAGATACGCAGTATTTT CASSVDGGGADTQYF
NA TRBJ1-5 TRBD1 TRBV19 TGTGCCAGTAGTATCCCCGAGGGGGCTCAGCCCCAGCATTTT CASSIPEGAQPQHF
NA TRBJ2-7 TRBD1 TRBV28 TGTGCCAGCAGTTTGGGACAGGGGTTGGTCTACGAGCAGTACTTC CASSLGQGLVYEQYF
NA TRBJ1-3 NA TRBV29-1 TGCAGCGTTGAGACGGACTGGCTCTCTGGAAACACCATATATTTT CSVETDWLSGNTIYF
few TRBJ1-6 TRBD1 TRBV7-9 TGTGCCAGCAGCTTAGTAGGGGGCAGGCACGGCACACCCCTCCACTTT CASSLVGGRHGTPLHF
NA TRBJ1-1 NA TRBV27 TGTGCCAGCAGGCCACTTCTCTATATGTGGGGGGACACTGAAGCTTTCTTT CASRPLLYMWGDTEAFF
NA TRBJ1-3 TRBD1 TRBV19 TGTGCCAGTAGTTTACAAGGGGGCGCCGGAAACACCATATATTTT CASSLQGGAGNTIYF
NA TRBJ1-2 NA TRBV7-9 TGTGCCAGCAGCTTAGAAGTTTTGGGTCGCGGGGGCTACACCTTC CASSLEVLGRGGYTF
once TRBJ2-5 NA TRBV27 TGTGCCAGCAGTTTTGCGGAGACCCAGTACTTC CASSFAETQYF
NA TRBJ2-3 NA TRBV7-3 TGTGCCAGCAGCTCCTGGGAGGAAAGTACGCAGTATTTT CASSSWEESTQYF
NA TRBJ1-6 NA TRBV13 TGTGCCAGCAGCCTAGAACCCCGAGGGCATAATTCACCCCTCCACTTT CASSLEPRGHNSPLHF
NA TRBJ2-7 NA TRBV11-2 TGTGCCAGCAGAGGGGACGCCGCCTACGAGCAGTACTTC CASRGDAAYEQYF
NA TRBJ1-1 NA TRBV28 TGTGCCAGCAGCTGGACTGGGAACACTGAAGCTTTCTTT CASSWTGNTEAFF
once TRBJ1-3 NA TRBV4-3 TGCGCCAGCAGCCAAGCCTACTCTGGAAACACCATATATTTT CASSQAYSGNTIYF
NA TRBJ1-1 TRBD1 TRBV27 TGTGCCAGCAGTTTGACAGGGGGTGAAGCTTTCTTT CASSLTGGEAFF
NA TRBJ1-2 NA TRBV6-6 TGTGCCAGCAGTGGGGAGGGTACTAACTATGGCTACACCTTC CASSGEGTNYGYTF
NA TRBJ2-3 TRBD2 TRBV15 TGTGCCACCAGCAGCGGACTAGCGGGGCGCACAGATACGCAGTATTTT CATSSGLAGRTDTQYF
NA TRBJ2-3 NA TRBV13 TGTGCCAGCAGCTTTCGGCAGGGGATGGCAGATACGCAGTATTTT CASSFRQGMADTQYF
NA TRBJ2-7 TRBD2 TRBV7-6 TGTGCCAGCAGCTTAGCAAATATCGGGACTAGCGGCTACGAGCAGTACTTC CASSLANIGTSGYEQYF
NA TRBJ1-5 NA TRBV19 TGTGCCAGTAGGATCCCAAGGGGTGGCAATCAGCCCCAGCATTTT CASRIPRGGNQPQHF
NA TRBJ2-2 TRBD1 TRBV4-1 TGCGCCAGCAGCCAACCGGGACAGGGGGCGCCGGCGAACACCGGGGAGCTGTTTTTT CASSQPGQGAPANTGELFF
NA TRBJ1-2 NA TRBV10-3 TGTGCCATCAGTCTCGGCGTCCAAGGGAATGGCTACACCTTC CAISLGVQGNGYTF
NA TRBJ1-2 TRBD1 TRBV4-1 TGCGCCAGCAGCCTCCGGGACAGCCTCCAATATGGCTACACCTTC CASSLRDSLQYGYTF
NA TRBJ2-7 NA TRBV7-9 TGTGCCAGCAGCTTAGGGGGCGGCCTCTACGAGCAGTACTTC CASSLGGGLYEQYF
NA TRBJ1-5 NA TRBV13 TGTGCCAGCAGCACTCGGAGCGGGGGCAATCAGCCCCAGCATTTT CASSTRSGGNQPQHF
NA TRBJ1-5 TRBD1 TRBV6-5 TGTGCCAGCAGCCCTACAGGGGGCTATCAGCCCCAGCATTTT CASSPTGGYQPQHF
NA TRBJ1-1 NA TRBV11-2 TGTGCCAGCAGCTTAGGGTTGGGTGGTGAAGCTTTCTTT CASSLGLGGEAFF
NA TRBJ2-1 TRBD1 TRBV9 TGTGCCAGCAGCTTACTAGGGGGCAGCGATGAGCAGTTCTTC CASSLLGGSDEQFF
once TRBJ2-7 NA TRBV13 TGTGCCAGCAGCATCCGGGACTTGCCCTACGAGCAGTACTTC CASSIRDLPYEQYF
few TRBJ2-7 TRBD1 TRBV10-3 TGTGCCATCAGTGACATGGGGGACAGAGGCTACGAGCAGTACTTC CAISDMGDRGYEQYF
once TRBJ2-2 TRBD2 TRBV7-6 TGTGCCAGCAGCTCTCGACTAGCGGGGCCCGGGGAGCTGTTTTTT CASSSRLAGPGELFF
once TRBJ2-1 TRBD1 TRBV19 TGTGCCAGTAGTTCCTTTTTGGGACAGCCATACAATGAGCAGTTCTTC CASSSFLGQPYNEQFF
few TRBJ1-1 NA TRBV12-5 TGTGCTAGTGGTGGCATCCGCGGGGACACTGAAGCTTTCTTT CASGGIRGDTEAFF